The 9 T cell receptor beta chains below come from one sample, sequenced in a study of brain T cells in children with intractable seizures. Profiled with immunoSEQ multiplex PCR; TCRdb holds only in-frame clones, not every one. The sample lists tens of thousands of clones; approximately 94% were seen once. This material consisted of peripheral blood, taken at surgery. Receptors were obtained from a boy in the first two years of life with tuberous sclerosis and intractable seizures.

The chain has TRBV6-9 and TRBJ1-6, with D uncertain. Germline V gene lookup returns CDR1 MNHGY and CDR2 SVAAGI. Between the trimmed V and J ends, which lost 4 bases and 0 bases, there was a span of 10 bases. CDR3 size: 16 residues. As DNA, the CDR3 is TGTGCCAGCAGTTCCGTAAGGGACTCCTATAATTCACCCCTCCACTTT. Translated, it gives CASSSVRDSYNSPLHF.

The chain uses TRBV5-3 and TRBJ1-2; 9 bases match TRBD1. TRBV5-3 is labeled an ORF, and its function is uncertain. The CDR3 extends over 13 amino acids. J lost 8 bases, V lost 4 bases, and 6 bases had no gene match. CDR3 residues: CARSQQGAGGYTF. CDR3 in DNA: TGTGCCAGAAGCCAACAGGGGGCGGGAGGCTACACCTTC.

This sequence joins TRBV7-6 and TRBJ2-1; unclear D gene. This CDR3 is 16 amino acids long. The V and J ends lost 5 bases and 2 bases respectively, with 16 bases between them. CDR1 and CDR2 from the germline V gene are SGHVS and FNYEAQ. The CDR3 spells CASSPHIDQTYNEQFF. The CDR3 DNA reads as TGTGCCAGCAGCCCTCACATCGACCAAACCTACAATGAGCAGTTCTTC. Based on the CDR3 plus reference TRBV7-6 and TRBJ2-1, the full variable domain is GAGVSQSPRYKVTKRGQDVALRCDPISGHVSLYWYRQALGQGPEFLTYFNYEAQQDKSGLPNDRFSAERPEGSISTLTIQRTEQRDSAMYRCASSPHIDQTYNEQFFGPGTRLTVL.

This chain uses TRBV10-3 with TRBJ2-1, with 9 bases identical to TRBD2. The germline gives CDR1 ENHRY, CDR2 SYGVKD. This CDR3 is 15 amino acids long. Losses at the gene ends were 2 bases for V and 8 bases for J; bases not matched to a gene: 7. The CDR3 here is CAISETSGFLDEQFF. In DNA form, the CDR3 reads TGTGCCATCAGTGAGACTAGCGGGTTCTTGGATGAGCAGTTCTTC.

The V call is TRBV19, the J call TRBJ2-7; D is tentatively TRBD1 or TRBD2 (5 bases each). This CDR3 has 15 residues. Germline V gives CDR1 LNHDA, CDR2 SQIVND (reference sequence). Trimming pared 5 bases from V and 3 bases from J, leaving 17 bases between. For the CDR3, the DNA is TGTGCCAGTAGTGCCCGTGGGGGTTTCATCTACGAGCAGTACTTC. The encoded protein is CASSARGGFIYEQYF.

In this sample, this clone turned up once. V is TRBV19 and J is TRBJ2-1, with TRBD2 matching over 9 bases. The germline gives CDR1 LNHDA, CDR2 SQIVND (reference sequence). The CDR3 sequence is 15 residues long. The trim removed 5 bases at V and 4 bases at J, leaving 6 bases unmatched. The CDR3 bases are TGTGCCAGTAGTCTCACTAGCGGGTATTACAATGAGCAGTTCTTC. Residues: CASSLTSGYYNEQFF.

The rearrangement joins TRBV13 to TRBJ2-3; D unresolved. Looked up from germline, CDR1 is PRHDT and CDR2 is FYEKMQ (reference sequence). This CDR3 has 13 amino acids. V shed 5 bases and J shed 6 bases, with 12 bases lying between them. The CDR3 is CASSPQSADTQYF. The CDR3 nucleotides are TGTGCCAGCAGCCCCCAGTCAGCCGATACGCAGTATTTT.

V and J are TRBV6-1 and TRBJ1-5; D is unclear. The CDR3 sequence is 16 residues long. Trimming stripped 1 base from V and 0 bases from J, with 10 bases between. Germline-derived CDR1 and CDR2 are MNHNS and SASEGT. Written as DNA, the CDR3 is TGTGCCAGCAGTGAAGGGAGGGTTATTAGCAATCAGCCCCAGCATTTT. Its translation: CASSEGRVISNQPQHF.

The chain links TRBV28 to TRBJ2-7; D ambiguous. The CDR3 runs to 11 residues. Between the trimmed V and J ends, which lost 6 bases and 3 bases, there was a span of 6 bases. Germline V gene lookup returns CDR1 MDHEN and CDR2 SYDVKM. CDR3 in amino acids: CASSKFYEQYF. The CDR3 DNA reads TGTGCCAGCAGCAAGTTCTACGAGCAGTACTTC.